Below, 9 T cell receptor beta chains from the same sample are listed, as sequenced in a study of tumor-infiltrating lymphocytes in localized non-small cell lung cancer. Repertoires were generated with immunoSEQ multiplex PCR, while TCRdb's copy carries only in-frame clones and drops some. The profile shows roughly 7,000 clones, around two thirds of them singletons. The sequencing sample was made of uninvolved lung tissue not adjacent to the tumor. These receptors all stem from a human donor with non-small cell lung cancer.

The chain joins TRBV6-1 to TRBJ1-2; D call uncertain. The germline V and J ends were trimmed by 1 base and 3 bases, with 9 bases remaining between them. Germline V CDR1 and CDR2: MNHNS, SASEGT. The CDR3 is made up of 14 amino acids. CDR3 sequence reads: CASSEGAYDYGYTF. Written as DNA, the CDR3 is TGTGCCAGCAGTGAAGGGGCGTATGACTATGGCTACACCTTC.

The chain recombines TRBV6-5 with TRBJ2-5; TRBD2 might be the D (6 bases). This CDR3 has 13 amino acids. The V gene lost 4 bases and the J gene lost 7 bases, with 13 bases spanning the gap. The germline V gene encodes CDR1 MNHEY and CDR2 SVGAGI. Written as DNA, the CDR3 is TGTGCCAGCAGTTCCGGGGGTCAGGCGACCCAGTACTTC. It encodes CASSSGGQATQYF.

The J gene is TRBJ1-6, the V gene TRBV6-1, with 12 bases lining up with TRBD1. Germline loops: CDR1 MNHNS, CDR2 SASEGT. The CDR3 consists of 19 residues. The V gene end was trimmed by 2 bases and the J gene end by 6 bases; junction bases not matched to a gene: 11. CDR3 region: CASSERGTGGGLSNSPLHF. Written as DNA, the CDR3 is TGTGCCAGCAGTGAAAGAGGGACAGGGGGCGGTCTTAGTAATTCACCCCTCCACTTT.

V is TRBV9 and J is TRBJ1-2; D is perhaps TRBD1 (6 bases). The CDR3 loop spans 14 amino acids. Germline CDR1 and CDR2: SGDLS and YYNGEE. V gave up 3 bases and J gave up 4 bases, with 13 bases separating them. CDR3 loop: CASSGTTGSYGYTF. The CDR3 DNA is TGTGCCAGCAGCGGGACGACAGGTTCCTATGGCTACACCTTC.

This rearrangement joins TRBV4-3 to TRBJ2-7, with a possible D match to TRBD1 (5 bases). The CDR3 contains 14 residues. Per germline, CDR1 LGHNA and CDR2 YSLEER. Between the trimmed V and J ends, which lost 0 bases and 2 bases, there was a span of 8 bases. CDR3 in amino acids: CASSQDQGPYEQYF. CDR3 DNA sequence: TGCGCCAGCAGCCAAGATCAGGGCCCCTACGAGCAGTACTTC.

A remark on this clone: One junction end disagrees with the germline gene, perhaps due to a read error. V gene TRBV6-6 combines with J gene TRBJ2-5; no reliable D call. Per the germline V gene, CDR1 is MNHNY and CDR2 is SVGAGI (reference sequence). The CDR3 extends over 12 amino acids. The CDR3: CASSYPDGPRDF. The CDR3 DNA reads TGTGCCAGCAGTTACCCGGACGGTCCTAGGGACTTC.

J is TRBJ2-7 and V is TRBV21-1. TRBV21-1 counts as a pseudogene. The CDR3 loop spans 13 amino acids. CDR3 in DNA: TGTGCCAGCAGCAAAGAGGCTCCCTACGAGCAGTACTTC. Its translation is CASSKEAPYEQYF.

This clone was counted only a few times. The chain joins TRBV2 to TRBJ1-6; D gene uncertain. The CDR3 loop spans 15 amino acids. V was trimmed by 0 bases and J by 9 bases, leaving 12 bases between them. From germline, CDR1 is SNHLY and CDR2 FYNNEI. The CDR3: CASSEAGRWASPLHF. The CDR3 DNA reads TGTGCCAGCAGTGAAGCGGGTCGGTGGGCTTCACCCCTCCACTTT.

V and J are TRBV28 and TRBJ2-7; 8 bases match TRBD2. The CDR3 contains 13 residues. From germline, CDR1 is MDHEN and CDR2 SYDVKM. The V gene end was trimmed by 5 bases and the J gene end by 13 bases; junction bases not matched to a gene: 13. The CDR3 sequence: CASSVSPRRGVYF. The CDR3 DNA sequence: TGTGCCAGCAGTGTATCCCCCCGGCGGGGGGTTTACTTC.